The present entry profiles one TCR beta chain with its context. What antigen it recognizes has not been identified. Nothing much larger sits one base from this clone, and base qualities are not available. This sample was included in a study of shared clonotypes between healthy human individuals (dated by TCRdb to 2019 to 2021). Context from the whole study: The cohort comprised two women and a few men aged 18 to 49 years. For each donor, CD4 naive and CD4 memory were each run on three plates, CD8 naive on two plates, and CD8 memory on one plate. To estimate repertoire size and how much clonotype sharing occurs between individuals, the study deeply sequenced the blood TCR repertoires of about five healthy adults. To increase sequencing depth and limit assay-specific biases, TCR repertoire library preparation and sequencing were carried out by different laboratories using diverse techniques. Between about 0.85 and 9.5 billion PBMCs per donor were obtained by leukapheresis. Study-wide conclusions, independent of this receptor: The genetic and exposure-history diversity represented was limited by the small number of donors. Sampling was restricted to blood, and TCR repertoires in tissue are likely to differ from TCR repertoires in blood. Compared with non-shared clonotypes, clonotypes shared by all four sorted-subset donors had higher generation probabilities. Pairwise subsampling indicated that sequencing depth was expected to affect the degree of clonotype sharing among donors. Incomplete sequencing was indicated by rarefaction of sorted-subset datasets, despite the large sequencing depth. Larger estimated clonotype richness was generally found for naive subsets than for memory subsets. Across a handful of donors, 5% to 6% of naive CD4, approximately 3.5% of naive CD8, approximately 2.5% of memory CD4, and 0.4% to 0.45% of memory CD8 clonotypes were shared.

The donors were healthy, HIV-negative adults with no recently reported acute infections or vaccinations. Every donor was a Caucasian adult residing in Nashville, Tennessee, USA. CD4+ T cells were enriched by magnetic negative selection; naive cells were then positively selected on CD45RA, and the negative fraction formed the memory subset. Blood was collected by leukapheresis, and PBMCs were isolated by Ficoll-Histopaque density gradient centrifugation and then cryopreserved in liquid nitrogen vapor phase. Purity and quantity of every magnetically sorted T cell population were checked by analytical flow cytometry. Genomic DNA was isolated from each sorted fraction and quantified by UV absorbance on a Nanodrop 2000c. CDR1 and CDR2 were assigned from the germline V gene as MNHNS and SASEGT. Trimming accounts for 0 bases at V and 8 bases at J, while the number of junction bases matched to no gene is 4. From the cysteine through the phenylalanine, the CDR3 covers 14 amino acids. Here the CDR3 DNA is all that survives: 42 bases in frame from base 1.

Using the deep immunoSEQ assay, multiplex PCR amplified TCR CDR3 regions from genomic DNA. Genomic DNA extracted from each cell subset was distributed evenly over all wells of several immunoSEQ 96-well plates, and each plate served as one replicate. For sorted subsets, around 0.2 ug of genomic DNA, equivalent to some 30,000 T cell genomes, went into each replicate PCR. Purified libraries were quantified with a Qubit 3.0 fluorometer, sized on a Bioanalyzer 2100, and re-quantified with the KAPA Library Quantification kit. A separate single-read 150-cycle Illumina NextSeq 550 flow cell was used to sequence each immunoSEQ 96-well plate. As for how the authors treated the data: Because only junctional sequences without quality scores were contained in the immunoSEQ output, filtering matching that applied to full-length reads could not be performed. Sequences were annotated with PyIR, a Python wrapper for IgBLAST v1.9, using IMGT germline references to assign V/J genes and CDR3. Reads with weak V/J assignments (E-value above 1e-6), missing CDR3, stop codons, out-of-frame junctions, or ambiguous translated residues were removed. V3J clonotypes were defined by identical inferred V gene, J gene, and CDR3 amino acid sequence. Percentage overlap between repertoires was calculated by dividing the number of shared unique clonotypes by the size of the smaller repertoire. Richness of each repertoire was evaluated using RTK rarefaction, the Chao1 estimator, and Recon v2.1 estimates of unobserved clonotypes. For all TCRbeta clonotypes obtained by the gDNA method from a handful of donors, generation probabilities were computed with OLGA. The clones in this table, taken by TCRdb from immuneACCESS, are in-frame only. Not every clone is retained; where verified, under half of the shortfall comes from an unresolved V gene, and the cause of the rest is unknown. D and trimming come from the DNA, and the V and J calls and clone size come from that table. For this sample the table gives hundreds of thousands of clones, of which approximately 75% were detected only once. The top ten hold 1.8% of the sample.

The receptor comes from a woman between 25 and 40 years old in good health. The V gene is TRBV6-1 and the J gene is TRBJ1-1, with TRBD1 identical over 9 junction bases. The sample consisted of memory CD4+ T cells sorted from blood. The sample's cell subset or site, from its label and the paper: CD45RA-negative fraction. The DNA sequence is as follows: TGTGCCAGCAGTGAAGCGGGGACAGGGATGGAAGCTTTCTTT. This gives the protein CASSEAGTGMEAFF.